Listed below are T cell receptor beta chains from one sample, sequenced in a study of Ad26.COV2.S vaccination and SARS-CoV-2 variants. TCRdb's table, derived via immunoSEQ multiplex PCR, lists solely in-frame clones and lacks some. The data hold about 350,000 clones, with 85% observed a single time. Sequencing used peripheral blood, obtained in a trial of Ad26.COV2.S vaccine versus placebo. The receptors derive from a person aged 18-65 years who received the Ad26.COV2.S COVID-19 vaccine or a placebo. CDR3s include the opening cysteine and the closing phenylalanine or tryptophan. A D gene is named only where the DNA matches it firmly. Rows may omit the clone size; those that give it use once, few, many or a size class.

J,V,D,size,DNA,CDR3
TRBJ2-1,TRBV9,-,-,TGTGCCAGCAGCGTAGACAGCGGGCCCTACAATGAGCAGTTCTTC,CASSVDSGPYNEQFF
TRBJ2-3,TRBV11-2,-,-,TGTGCCAGCAGCTTTGTTGGCCGGGGGAGCACAGATACGCAGTATTTT,CASSFVGRGSTDTQYF
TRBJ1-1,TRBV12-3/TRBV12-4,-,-,TGTGCCAGCAGTTTTGGAGGACGCGAAGCTTTCTTT,CASSFGGREAFF
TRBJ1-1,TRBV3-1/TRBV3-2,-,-,TGTGCCAGCAGCCGTTTAGGGGTTTTGACTGAAGCTTTCTTT,CASSRLGVLTEAFF
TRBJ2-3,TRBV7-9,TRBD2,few,TGTGCCAGCAGCTTAGGGGAGGCGGGAGGTATCCCAGATACGCAGTATTTT,CASSLGEAGGIPDTQYF
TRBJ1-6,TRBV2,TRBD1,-,TGTGCCAGCAGGGGGACAGGGAGTGATTCACCCCTCCACTTT,CASRGTGSDSPLHF
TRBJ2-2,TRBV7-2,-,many,TGTGCCAGCAGCTTCGGAGGAGACACCGGGGAGCTGTTTTTT,CASSFGGDTGELFF
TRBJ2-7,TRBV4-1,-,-,TGCGCCAGCAGCGCGGGCCTGGGGTACGAGCAGTACTTC,CASSAGLGYEQYF
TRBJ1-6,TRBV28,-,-,TGTGCCAGCAGTCTCGGGCCACTCCGGAGGTCACCCCTCCACTTT,CASSLGPLRRSPLHF
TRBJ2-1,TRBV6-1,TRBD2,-,TGTGCCAGCAGTGATGGGACTAGCCCGAATGAGCAGTTCTTC,CASSDGTSPNEQFF
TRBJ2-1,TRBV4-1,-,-,TGCGCCAGCAGCCACCCAACAGGAGAGAGCTCCTACAATGAGCAGTTCTTC,CASSHPTGESSYNEQFF
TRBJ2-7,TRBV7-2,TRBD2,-,TGTGCCAGCAGCTTAGACAAGCGGGAGGGCCAAGAGCAGTACTTC,CASSLDKREGQEQYF
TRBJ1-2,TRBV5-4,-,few,TGTGCCAGCAGGAGAGTAGGGGAAAACTATGGCTACACCTTC,CASRRVGENYGYTF
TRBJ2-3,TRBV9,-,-,TGTGCCAGCAGCGTAGGGACTACCAATACGCAGTATTTT,CASSVGTTNTQYF
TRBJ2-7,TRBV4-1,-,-,TGCGCCAGCAGCCAACCACTAGTTTCTCGCGAGCAGTACTTC,CASSQPLVSREQYF
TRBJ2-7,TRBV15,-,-,TGTGCCACCAGCAGAGATACGAGATACACCTACGAGCAGTACTTC,CATSRDTRYTYEQYF
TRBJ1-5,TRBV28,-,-,TGTGCCAGCAGTTCGGTTTCAAGTCAGCCCCAGCATTTT,CASSSVSSQPQHF
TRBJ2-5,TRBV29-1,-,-,TGCAGCGTTGGCCCTCAGTACCAAGAGACCCAGTACTTC,CSVGPQYQETQYF
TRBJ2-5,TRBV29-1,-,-,TGCAGCGTTGCACCTGGAGAGACCCAGTACTTC,CSVAPGETQYF
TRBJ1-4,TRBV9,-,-,TGTGCCAGCAGCGTGGGACTTTCAACTAATGAAAAACTGTTTTTT,CASSVGLSTNEKLFF
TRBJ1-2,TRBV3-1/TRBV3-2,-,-,TGTGCCAGCAGCCAGGGGGCGAAGGCCTATGGCTACACCTTC,CASSQGAKAYGYTF
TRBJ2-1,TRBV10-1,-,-,TGCGCCAGCAGTGAGATGGGGGACCCCACCTACAATGAGCAGTTCTTC,CASSEMGDPTYNEQFF
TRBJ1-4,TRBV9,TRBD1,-,TGTGCCAGCAGCGCGCCAGGGGGCGTGGGTGAAAAACTGTTTTTT,CASSAPGGVGEKLFF
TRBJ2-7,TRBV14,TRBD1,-,TGTGCCAGCAGCCGGGACAGGGCCTACGAGCAGTACTTC,CASSRDRAYEQYF
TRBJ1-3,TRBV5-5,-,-,TGTGCCAGCAGCTGGACAGTTTTGGGAAACACCATATATTTT,CASSWTVLGNTIYF
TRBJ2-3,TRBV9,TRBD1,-,TGTGCCAGCAGCGAAGCCTCCGGACAGGGGTTAACAGATACGCAGTATTTT,CASSEASGQGLTDTQYF
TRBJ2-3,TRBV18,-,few,TGTGCCAGCTCAACCCTCGCGGGGGATACGCAGTATTTT,CASSTLAGDTQYF
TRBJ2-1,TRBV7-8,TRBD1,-,TGTGCCAGCAGCTTAGCTCCCCAGGACAGGGGGGCGCAGTTCTTC,CASSLAPQDRGAQFF
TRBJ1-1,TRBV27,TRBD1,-,TGTGCCAGCATTAGGACGCCGGGACAGGGGGCTTCTGAAGCTTTCTTT,CASIRTPGQGASEAFF
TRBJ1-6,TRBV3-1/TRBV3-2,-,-,TGTGCCACCACGCAAGTCAGCACTTCACCCCTCCACTTT,CATTQVSTSPLHF
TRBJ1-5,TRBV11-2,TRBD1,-,TGTGCCAGCAGCGCGGACCAGGGGGACCTTTGGCCCCAGCATTTT,CASSADQGDLWPQHF
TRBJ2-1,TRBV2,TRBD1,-,TGTGCCAGCAGTGAGTGGGGACAGGGGGATGAGCAGTTCTTC,CASSEWGQGDEQFF
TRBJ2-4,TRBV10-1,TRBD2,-,TGCGCCAGCAGTGAGTCATCGGCTAGCGGAGAAGAAAACATTCAGTACTTC,CASSESSASGEENIQYF
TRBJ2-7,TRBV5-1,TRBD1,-,TGCGCCAGCAGCGGCAGACAGGGTTCGGAGTCCGAGCAGTACTTC,CASSGRQGSESEQYF
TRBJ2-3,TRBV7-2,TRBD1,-,TGTGCCAGCAGCGCCCCGGGACAGGGGACAGATACGCAGTATTTT,CASSAPGQGTDTQYF
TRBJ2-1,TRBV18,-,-,TGTGCCAGCTCACCAATGCAGGGCAGGGACAATGAGCAGTTCTTC,CASSPMQGRDNEQFF
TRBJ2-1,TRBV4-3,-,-,TGCGCCAGCAGCCAAGCCAGGGATTACTACAATGAGCAGTTCTTC,CASSQARDYYNEQFF